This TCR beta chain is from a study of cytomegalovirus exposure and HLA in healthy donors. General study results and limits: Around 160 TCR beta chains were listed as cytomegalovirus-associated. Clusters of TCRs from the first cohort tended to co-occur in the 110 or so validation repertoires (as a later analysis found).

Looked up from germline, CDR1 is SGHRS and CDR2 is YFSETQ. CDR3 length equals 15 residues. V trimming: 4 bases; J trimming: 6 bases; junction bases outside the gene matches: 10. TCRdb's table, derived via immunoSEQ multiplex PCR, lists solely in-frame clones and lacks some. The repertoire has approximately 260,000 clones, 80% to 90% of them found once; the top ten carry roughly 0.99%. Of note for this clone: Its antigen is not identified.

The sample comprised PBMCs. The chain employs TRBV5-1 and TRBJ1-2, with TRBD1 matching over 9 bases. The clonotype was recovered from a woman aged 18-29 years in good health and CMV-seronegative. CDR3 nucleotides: TGCGCCAGCAGCGTTTCCCCCCGGGACAGGGATGGCTACACCTTC. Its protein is CASSVSPRDRDGYTF.